The rows below give T cell receptor beta chains drawn from one sample of a study of OX40 agonist ivuxolimab in advanced cancers. This table comes from immunoSEQ multiplex PCR, and its TCRdb copy is limited to in-frame clones, with some not included. The table includes some 63,000 clones, 87% detected once. This material consisted of CD4+ or CD8+ T cells sorted from blood, taken in a trial of the OX40 agonist ivuxolimab. These receptors all come from an adult with an advanced solid tumor such as melanoma, head and neck, liver or kidney cancer. CDR3s include the opening cysteine and the closing phenylalanine or tryptophan. The D gene is left open where the match is weak. For some rows the clone size is stated as once, few or many, or as a class when expanded; others skip it.

j_call	clone_size	v_call	d_call	cdr3_aa	cdr3_nt
TRBJ1-1	once	TRBV11-2	-	CASSPQATEAFF	TGTGCCAGCTCACCCCAGGCCACTGAAGCTTTCTTT
TRBJ2-1	-	TRBV12-5	-	CASGFSPIDEQFF	TGTGCTAGTGGTTTCTCCCCCATCGATGAGCAGTTCTTC
TRBJ2-2	-	TRBV6-1	-	CASSVWASGELFF	TGTGCCAGCAGTGTATGGGCCAGCGGGGAGCTGTTTTTT
TRBJ1-4	once	TRBV15	-	CATSKERLGKLFF	TGTGCCACCAGCAAGGAACGACTGGGGAAACTGTTTTTT
TRBJ2-5	-	TRBV5-1	-	CASSQNGLIETQYF	TGCGCCAGCAGCCAGAATGGACTAATAGAGACCCAGTACTTC
TRBJ2-7	-	TRBV19	TRBD2	CASSRTLAGGPSEQYF	TGTGCCAGTAGTAGAACTCTAGCGGGAGGGCCGAGCGAGCAGTACTTC
TRBJ2-3	-	TRBV5-6	TRBD2	CASSLEQLAGRRDTQYF	TGTGCCAGCAGCTTGGAACAACTAGCGGGAAGGAGAGATACGCAGTATTTT
TRBJ2-7	-	TRBV5-1	-	CASRRQSYEQYF	TGCGCCAGCAGACGACAGTCCTACGAGCAGTACTTC
TRBJ2-1	-	TRBV27	-	CASSLIGRSSYNEQFF	TGTGCCAGCAGTTTAATCGGAAGGAGCTCCTACAATGAGCAGTTCTTC
TRBJ1-2	-	TRBV4-1	-	CASSSPQINYGYTF	TGCGCCAGCAGCTCACCCCAGATAAACTATGGCTACACCTTC
TRBJ1-6	-	TRBV6-6	-	CASSYGQTNSPLHF	TGTGCCAGCAGTTACGGACAGACTAATTCACCCCTCCACTTT
TRBJ2-7	-	TRBV5-1	-	CASSDGTAYEQYF	TGCGCCAGCAGCGACGGGACGGCCTACGAGCAGTACTTC
TRBJ1-2	-	TRBV2	-	CASSEFGVDYGYTF	TGTGCCAGCAGTGAATTCGGGGTGGACTATGGCTACACCTTC
TRBJ1-4	-	TRBV4-1	TRBD1	CASSQEYGTGNEKLFF	TGCGCCAGCAGCCAAGAGTATGGGACAGGGAATGAAAAACTGTTTTTT
TRBJ2-1	few	TRBV29-1	-	CSVAEGQYNEQFF	TGCAGCGTCGCCGAAGGACAGTACAATGAGCAGTTCTTC
TRBJ2-5	few	TRBV7-3	-	CASSSGTFKTQYF	TGTGCCAGCAGCTCTGGGACTTTCAAGACCCAGTACTTC
TRBJ2-5	-	TRBV6-6	TRBD1	CASSSPKAGGLKTQYF	TGTGCCAGCAGTTCCCCAAAGGCAGGGGGCTTGAAGACCCAGTACTTC
TRBJ1-1	-	TRBV6-1	TRBD1	CASSARDRGNTEAFF	TGTGCCAGCAGTGCTCGGGACAGGGGGAACACTGAAGCTTTCTTT
TRBJ2-5	-	TRBV5-1	TRBD2	CASSSPEAGFQETQYF	TGCGCCAGCAGCTCACCCGAAGCGGGGTTCCAAGAGACCCAGTACTTC
TRBJ2-3	-	TRBV5-1	-	CASSSGGTDTQYF	TGCGCCAGCAGCTCTGGGGGCACAGATACGCAGTATTTT
TRBJ1-6	-	TRBV6-1	-	CASILVENSPLHF	TGTGCCAGCATACTGGTAGAGAACTCACCCCTCCACTTT
TRBJ2-3	-	TRBV4-3	-	CASSPQARGTDTQYF	TGCGCCAGCAGCCCTCAGGCAAGGGGCACAGATACGCAGTATTTT
TRBJ1-5	-	TRBV7-6	-	CASSLEVNQPQHF	TGTGCCAGCAGCTTAGAGGTCAATCAGCCCCAGCATTTT
TRBJ2-5	-	TRBV6-5	TRBD1	CASSTSGGAETQYF	TGTGCCAGCAGTACTTCAGGGGGCGCAGAGACCCAGTACTTC
TRBJ2-7	-	TRBV7-6	TRBD2	CASSPRSPSGTAYEQYF	TGTGCCAGCAGCCCAAGAAGTCCTAGCGGTACCGCCTACGAGCAGTACTTC
TRBJ1-4	once	TRBV6-1	TRBD1	CASSRGQGYEKLFF	TGTGCCAGCAGTCGCGGACAGGGTTACGAAAAACTGTTTTTT
TRBJ1-2	-	TRBV11-2	TRBD1	CASSLGNPDRVIGYTF	TGTGCCAGCAGCTTGGGCAACCCGGACAGGGTGATCGGCTACACCTTC
TRBJ2-7	-	TRBV7-3	-	CASSPAPGAYEQYF	TGTGCCAGCAGCCCAGCCCCGGGGGCCTACGAGCAGTACTTC
TRBJ2-1	-	TRBV11-3	TRBD1	CASSLPDRGNEQFF	TGTGCCAGCAGCTTACCCGACAGGGGGAATGAGCAGTTCTTC